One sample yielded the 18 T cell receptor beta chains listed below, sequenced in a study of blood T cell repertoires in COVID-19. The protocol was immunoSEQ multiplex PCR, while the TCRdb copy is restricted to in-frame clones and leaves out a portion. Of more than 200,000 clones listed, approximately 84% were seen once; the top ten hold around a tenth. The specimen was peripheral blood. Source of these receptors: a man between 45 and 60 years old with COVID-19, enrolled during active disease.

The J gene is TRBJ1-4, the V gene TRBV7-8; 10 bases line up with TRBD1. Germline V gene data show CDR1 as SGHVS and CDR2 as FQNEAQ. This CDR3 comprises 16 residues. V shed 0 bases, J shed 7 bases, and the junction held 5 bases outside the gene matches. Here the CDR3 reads CASSLAWDRGTEKLFF. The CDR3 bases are TGTGCCAGCAGCTTAGCTTGGGACAGGGGTACTGAAAAACTGTTTTTT.

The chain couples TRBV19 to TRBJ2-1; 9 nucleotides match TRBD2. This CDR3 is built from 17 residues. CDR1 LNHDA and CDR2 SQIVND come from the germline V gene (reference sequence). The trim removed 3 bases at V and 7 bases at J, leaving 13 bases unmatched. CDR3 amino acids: CASSIQDRGRAKNEQFF. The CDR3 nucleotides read TGTGCCAGTAGTATCCAGGATCGCGGGAGGGCCAAAAATGAGCAGTTCTTC.

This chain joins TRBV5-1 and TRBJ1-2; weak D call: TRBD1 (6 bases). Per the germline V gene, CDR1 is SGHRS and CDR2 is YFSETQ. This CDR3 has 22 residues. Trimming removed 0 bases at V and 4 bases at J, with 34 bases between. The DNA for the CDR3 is TGCGCCAGCAGCTTGGTCGAACAGCGGGGAGGGCACGTTGGGACACTCACCTATGGCTACACCTTC. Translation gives CASSLVEQRGGHVGTLTYGYTF.

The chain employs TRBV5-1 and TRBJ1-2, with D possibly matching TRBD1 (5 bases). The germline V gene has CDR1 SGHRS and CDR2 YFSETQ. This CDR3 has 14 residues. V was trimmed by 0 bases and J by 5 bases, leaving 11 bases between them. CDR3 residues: CASSLGVQGYGYTF. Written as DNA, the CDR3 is TGCGCCAGCAGCTTGGGGGTCCAGGGTTATGGCTACACCTTC.

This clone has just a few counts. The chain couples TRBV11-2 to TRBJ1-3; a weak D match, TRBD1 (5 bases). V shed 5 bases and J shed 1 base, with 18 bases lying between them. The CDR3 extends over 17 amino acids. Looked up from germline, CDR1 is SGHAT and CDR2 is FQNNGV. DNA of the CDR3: TGTGCCAGCAGCACGACGAGAGGCAGGGTGTCTGGAAACACCATATATTTT. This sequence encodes CASSTTRGRVSGNTIYF.

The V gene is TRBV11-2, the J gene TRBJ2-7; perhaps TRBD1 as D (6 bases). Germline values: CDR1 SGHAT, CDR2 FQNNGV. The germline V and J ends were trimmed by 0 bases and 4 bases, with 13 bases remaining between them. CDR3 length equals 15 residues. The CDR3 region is CASSLDLLGGYEQYF. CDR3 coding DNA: TGTGCCAGCAGCTTAGATTTGCTAGGGGGTTACGAGCAGTACTTC.

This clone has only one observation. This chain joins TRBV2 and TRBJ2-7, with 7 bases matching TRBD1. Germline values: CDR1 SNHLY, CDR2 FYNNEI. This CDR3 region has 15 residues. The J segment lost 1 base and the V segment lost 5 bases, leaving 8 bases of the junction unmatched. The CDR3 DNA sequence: TGTGCCAGCAGTCCGACAGGGTACGGATCCTACGAGCAGTACTTC. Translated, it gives CASSPTGYGSYEQYF.

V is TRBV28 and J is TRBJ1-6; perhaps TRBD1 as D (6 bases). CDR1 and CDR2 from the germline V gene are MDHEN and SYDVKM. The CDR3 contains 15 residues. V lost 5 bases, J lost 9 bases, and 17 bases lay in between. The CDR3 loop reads CASSPRTAVRSPLHF. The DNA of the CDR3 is TGTGCCAGCAGTCCCCGGACAGCAGTTCGTTCACCCCTCCACTTT.

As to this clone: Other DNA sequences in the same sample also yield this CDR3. This chain's CDR3 is CASSPTGYEQYF. DNA of the CDR3: TGTGCCAGCTCACCGACAGGGTACGAGCAGTACTTC. The rearrangement links TRBV18 to TRBJ2-7; 7 nucleotides align to TRBD1. This CDR3 spans 12 amino acids. The junction had 0 bases not matched to a gene; V was cut back by 3 bases and J by 4 bases. Germline values: CDR1 KGHSH, CDR2 LQKENI.

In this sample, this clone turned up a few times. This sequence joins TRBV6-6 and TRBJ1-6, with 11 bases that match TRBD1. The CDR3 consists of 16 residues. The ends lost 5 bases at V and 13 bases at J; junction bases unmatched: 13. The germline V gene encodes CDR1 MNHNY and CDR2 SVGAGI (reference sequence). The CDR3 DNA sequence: TGTGCCAGCAGTCCCACGGCCGGGACAGGGGGTAATCCCCTCCACTTT. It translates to CASSPTAGTGGNPLHF.

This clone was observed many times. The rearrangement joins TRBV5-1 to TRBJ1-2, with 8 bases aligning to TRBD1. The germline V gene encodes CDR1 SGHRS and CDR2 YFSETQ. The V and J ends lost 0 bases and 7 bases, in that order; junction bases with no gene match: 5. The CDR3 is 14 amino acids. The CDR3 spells CASSLAGTGGGYTF. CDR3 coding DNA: TGCGCCAGCAGCTTGGCCGGGACAGGCGGTGGCTACACCTTC.

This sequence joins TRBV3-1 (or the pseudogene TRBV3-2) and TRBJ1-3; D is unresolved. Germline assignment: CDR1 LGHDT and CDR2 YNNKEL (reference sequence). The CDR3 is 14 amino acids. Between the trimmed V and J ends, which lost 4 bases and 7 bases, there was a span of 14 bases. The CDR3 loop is CASSLPGFGNTIYF. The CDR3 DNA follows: TGTGCCAGCAGCCTTCCGGGGTTCGGGAACACCATATATTTT.

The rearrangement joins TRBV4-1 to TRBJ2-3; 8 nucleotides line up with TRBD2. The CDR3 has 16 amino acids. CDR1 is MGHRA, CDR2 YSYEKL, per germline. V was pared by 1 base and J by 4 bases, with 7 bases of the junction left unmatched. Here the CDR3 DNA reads TGCGCCAGCAGCCAAGTTGGCGGGAGGTGGTCAGATACGCAGTATTTT. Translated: CASSQVGGRWSDTQYF.

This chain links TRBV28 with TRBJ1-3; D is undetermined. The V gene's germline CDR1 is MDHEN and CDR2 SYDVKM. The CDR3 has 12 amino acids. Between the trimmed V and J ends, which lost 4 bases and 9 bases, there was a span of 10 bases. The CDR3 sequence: CASSSLPTTIYF. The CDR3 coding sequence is TGTGCCAGCAGTTCCCTCCCTACCACCATATATTTT.

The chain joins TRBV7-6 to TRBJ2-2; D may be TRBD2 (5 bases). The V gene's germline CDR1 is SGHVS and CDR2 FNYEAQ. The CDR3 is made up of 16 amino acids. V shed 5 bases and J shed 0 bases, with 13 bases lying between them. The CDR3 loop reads CASSRTRAANTGELFF. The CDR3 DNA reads TGTGCCAGCAGCCGTACTAGAGCTGCGAACACCGGGGAGCTGTTTTTT.

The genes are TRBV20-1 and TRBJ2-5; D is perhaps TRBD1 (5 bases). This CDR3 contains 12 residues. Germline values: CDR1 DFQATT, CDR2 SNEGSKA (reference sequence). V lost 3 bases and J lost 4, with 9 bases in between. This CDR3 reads CSASGQGETQYF. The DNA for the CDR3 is TGCAGTGCTAGTGGTCAGGGAGAGACCCAGTACTTC.

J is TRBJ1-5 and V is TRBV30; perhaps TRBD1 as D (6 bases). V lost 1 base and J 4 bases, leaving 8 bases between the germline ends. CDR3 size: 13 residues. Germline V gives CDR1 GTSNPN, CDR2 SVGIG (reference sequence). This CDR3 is CAWSEGGNQPQHF. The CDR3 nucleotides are TGTGCCTGGAGTGAGGGGGGGAATCAGCCCCAGCATTTT. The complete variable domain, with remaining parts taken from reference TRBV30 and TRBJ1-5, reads SQTIHQWPATLVQPVGSPLSLECTVEGTSNPNLYWYRQAAGRGLQLLFYSVGIGQISSEVPQNLSASRPQDRQFILSSKKLLLSDSGFYLCAWSEGGNQPQHFGDGTRLSIL.

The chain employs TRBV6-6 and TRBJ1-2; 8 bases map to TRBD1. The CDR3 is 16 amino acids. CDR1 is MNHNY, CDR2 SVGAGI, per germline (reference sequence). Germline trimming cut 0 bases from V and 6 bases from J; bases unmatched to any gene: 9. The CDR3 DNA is TGTGCCAGCAGTTACTCGAGAGGTCAGGGGGCAAATGGCTACACCTTC. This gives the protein CASSYSRGQGANGYTF.